This T cell receptor beta chain originates from a study of blood T cell repertoires in COVID-19. Study-wide context: Some COVID-19 samples were acute and others convalescent; all came from the United States, Italy and Spain.

Original handling: From reference gene primer amplification, estimates of nucleated cell counts were derived. Produced via immunoSEQ multiplex PCR; TCRdb's table is partial and in-frame only. V, J and clone size reflect that table, while D and trimming were determined from the DNA. The profile shows about 160,000 clones, 90% to 95% of them singletons. The germline CDR1 and CDR2 sequences are SGHTA and FQGNSA. V gave up 11 bases and J gave up 8 bases; unmatched junction bases: 6. This CDR3 region has 11 residues. The TCR was taken from a woman aged 60-75 years with COVID-19, enrolled during active disease. The sequenced sample was peripheral blood. The chain couples TRBV7-2 to TRBJ2-1; 7 bases agree with TRBD1. The CDR3 coding sequence is TGTGCCCTCGAGGGGGCCTATGAGCAGTTCTTC. Its protein product is CALEGAYEQFF.